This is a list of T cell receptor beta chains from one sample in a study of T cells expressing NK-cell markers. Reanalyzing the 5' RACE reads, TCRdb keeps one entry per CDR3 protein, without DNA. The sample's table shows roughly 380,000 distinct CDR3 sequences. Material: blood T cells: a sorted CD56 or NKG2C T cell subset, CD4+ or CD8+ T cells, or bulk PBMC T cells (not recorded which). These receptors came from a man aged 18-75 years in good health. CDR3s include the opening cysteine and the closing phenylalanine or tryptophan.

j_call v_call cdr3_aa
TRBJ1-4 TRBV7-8 CASSLSTGATNEKLFF
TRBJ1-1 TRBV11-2 CASSLGNGLLEAFF
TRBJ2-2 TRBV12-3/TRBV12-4 CASSPRPPSGGSTGELFF
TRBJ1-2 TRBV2 CASSEMGTGGYTF
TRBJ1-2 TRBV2 CASFDKGGYTF
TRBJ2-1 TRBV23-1 CASSRGGLASPPDNEQFF
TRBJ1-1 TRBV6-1 CASRDRRSMNTEAFF
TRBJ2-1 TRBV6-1 CASSEFGQVTFNEQFF
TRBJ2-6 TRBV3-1 CASSQTQGAGANVLTF
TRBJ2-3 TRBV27 CASPTGAGADTQYF
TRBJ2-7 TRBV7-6 CASSKSGTRDEQYF
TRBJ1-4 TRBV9 CASSPWDSVEKLFF
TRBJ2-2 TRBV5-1 CASRAPPGQGSDGELFF
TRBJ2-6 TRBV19 CASSEESSGANVLTF
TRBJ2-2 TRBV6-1 CASSDAGGPTGELFF
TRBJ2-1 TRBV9 CASSPLDNEQFF
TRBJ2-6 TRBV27 CASSWDSPLHSGANVLTF
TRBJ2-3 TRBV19 CASRPRGGSTDTQYF
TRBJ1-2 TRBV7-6 CASSRGGSDYGYTF
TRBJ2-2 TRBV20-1 CSAPVNTGELFF